The 26 T cell receptor beta chains presented below share a single source sample, sequenced in a study of blood T cell repertoires in COVID-19. Assay: immunoSEQ multiplex PCR; the TCRdb copy retains only in-frame clones and omits some. Of roughly 200,000 clones in the sample, 80% to 90% were seen once. Sequencing was performed on peripheral blood. Every receptor here comes from a woman aged 40 to 50 with COVID-19, enrolled during active disease.

The table lists this clone with a few counts. The J gene is TRBJ1-2, the V gene TRBV4-1, with D possibly TRBD1 on 5 matching bases. The CDR3 extends over 15 amino acids. CDR1 and CDR2 from the germline V gene are MGHRA and YSYEKL. Trimming took 7 bases from V and 6 from J, leaving 21 bases between them. The CDR3 here is CASTPPGLPIDGYTF. In DNA form, the CDR3 reads TGCGCCAGCACCCCCCCGGGACTCCCCATTGATGGCTACACCTTC.

V gene TRBV27 combines with J gene TRBJ2-3; 7 nucleotides agree with TRBD2. The trim removed 7 bases at V and 3 bases at J, leaving 10 bases unmatched. This CDR3 contains 15 residues. CDR1 and CDR2 from the germline V gene are MNHEY and SMNVEV (reference sequence). The CDR3 bases are TGTGCCAGCATAAAAAGGGGAGGGAGAACAGATACGCAGTATTTT. Translation: CASIKRGGRTDTQYF.

The chain's CDR3 is CASLGRVADQPQHF. CDR3 DNA: TGTGCCAGCCTGGGCAGGGTGGCTGATCAGCCCCAGCATTTT. This sequence joins TRBV6-5 and TRBJ1-5, with a possible D match to TRBD1 (5 bases). Germline V lookup: CDR1 MNHEY, CDR2 SVGAGI. V was trimmed by 8 bases and J by 5 bases, leaving 16 bases between them. The CDR3 has 14 amino acids.

CDR3 in DNA: TGTGCCAGCAGCGACGTAGCGGGGTTGTACAATGAGCAGTTCTTC. Translation gives CASSDVAGLYNEQFF. This chain uses TRBV7-9 with TRBJ2-1; 8 bases align to TRBD2. This CDR3 has 15 residues. Germline values: CDR1 SEHNR, CDR2 FQNEAQ (reference sequence). J gave up 4 bases and V 5 bases, and 7 bases lay outside the gene matches.

The chain couples TRBV29-1 to TRBJ2-7; TRBD1 might be the D (6 bases). CDR3 size: 11 residues. The germline gives CDR1 SQVTM, CDR2 ANQGSEA. Trimming removed 6 bases from V and 4 bases from J, with 10 bases in between. The CDR3 spells CSVNREYEQYF. The CDR3 nucleotides are TGCAGCGTCAACAGGGAATACGAGCAGTACTTC.

This sequence joins TRBV3-1 (or the pseudogene TRBV3-2) and TRBJ2-2; D is perhaps TRBD1 (5 bases). V was shortened by 1 base and J by 4 bases, with 10 bases between the two germline ends. There are 15 residues in the CDR3. The germline V gene has CDR1 LGHDT and CDR2 YNNKEL (reference sequence). CDR3 DNA sequence: TGTGCCAGCAGCCAAGGACAGATCCCCACCGGGGAGCTGTTTTTT. This codes for CASSQGQIPTGELFF.

The chain has TRBV12-3 or TRBV12-4 and TRBJ1-5; D possibly corresponds to TRBD1 (6 bases). The V and J ends lost 6 bases and 5 bases respectively, with 11 bases between them. This CDR3 contains 13 residues. DNA for the CDR3: TGTGCCAGCAGCGGACAGAGATATCAGCCCCAGCATTTT. Encoded protein: CASSGQRYQPQHF.

The V call is TRBV6-1, the J call TRBJ1-5; no clear D gene. Germline lookup yields CDR1 MNHNS and CDR2 SASEGT. Trimming took off 2 bases at V and 8 bases at J, with 7 bases between the two ends. The CDR3 length is 12 residues. The CDR3 loop reads CASSEFGEPQHF. The CDR3 DNA reads as TGTGCCAGCAGTGAATTTGGAGAGCCCCAGCATTTT.

The chain couples TRBV2 to TRBJ1-2; D remains unclear. V lost 6 bases and J lost 5, with 16 bases in between. The V gene's germline CDR1 is SNHLY and CDR2 FYNNEI. The CDR3 has 14 amino acids. The CDR3 nucleotides read TGTGCCAGCAGCAAGGGCGGGCGGTATTATGGCTACACCTTC. Protein: CASSKGGRYYGYTF.

V gene TRBV7-9 combines with J gene TRBJ2-7; perhaps TRBD1 as D (6 bases). The V gene's germline CDR1 is SEHNR and CDR2 FQNEAQ (reference sequence). With 4 bases removed from V and 1 base from J, the gap between germline ends came to 14 bases. The CDR3 consists of 15 residues. For the CDR3, the DNA is TGTGCCAGCAGCTGGGGACAAGTGAAATCCTACGAGCAGTACTTC. As protein: CASSWGQVKSYEQYF.

The table lists this clone with a few counts. The CDR3 region has the DNA TGTGCCAGCAGCACAGGACAAGGGGGTAGCGGCAATCAGCCCCAGCATTTT. Translation: CASSTGQGGSGNQPQHF. The rearrangement uses TRBV7-9 and TRBJ1-5; D may be TRBD1 (6 bases). There are 17 residues in the CDR3. The ends were cut back, 5 bases at V and 2 bases at J, with 19 bases in the middle. Germline-derived CDR1 and CDR2 are SEHNR and FQNEAQ (reference sequence).

The rearrangement uses TRBV2 and TRBJ2-7, with 7 nucleotides matching TRBD1. Germline CDR1 is SNHLY and CDR2 is FYNNEI. V gave up 9 bases and J gave up 2 bases; unmatched junction bases: 4. This CDR3 is 12 amino acids long. The CDR3 spells CASLQGAYEQYV. CDR3 DNA: TGTGCCAGTTTGCAGGGGGCCTACGAGCAGTACGTC.

The chain carries TRBV7-2 and TRBJ2-1; D possibly corresponds to TRBD2 (5 bases). The CDR3 length is 15 residues. V was shortened by 4 bases and J by 9 bases, with 19 bases between the two germline ends. Per the germline V gene, CDR1 is SGHTA and CDR2 is FQGNSA. The CDR3 reads CASSSSGGESFEQFF. CDR3 DNA: TGTGCCAGCAGCTCCTCAGGTGGGGAGTCGTTTGAGCAGTTCTTC.

This chain connects TRBV5-1 to TRBJ2-1, with D uncertain. V shed 4 bases and J shed 7 bases, with 12 bases lying between them. From germline, CDR1 is SGHRS and CDR2 YFSETQ. The CDR3 has 13 amino acids. The CDR3 sequence is CASSQTPGNEQFF. DNA of the CDR3: TGCGCCAGCAGCCAAACCCCGGGTAATGAGCAGTTCTTC.

The chain couples TRBV28 to TRBJ2-7; 9 bases agree with TRBD1. J was trimmed by 5 bases and V by 4 bases; bases with no gene match: 9. The germline CDR1 and CDR2 sequences are MDHEN and SYDVKM. The length of the CDR3 is 15 residues. The CDR3 nucleotides read TGTGCCAGCAGTTCATCCGGGACAGGGCTCCACGAGCAGTACTTC. Its protein is CASSSSGTGLHEQYF.

The rearrangement joins TRBV29-1 to TRBJ2-7; D might be TRBD1 (5 bases). CDR1 and CDR2 from the germline V gene are SQVTM and ANQGSEA. The CDR3 length is 11 residues. V gave up 5 bases and J gave up 7 bases, with 12 bases separating them. CDR3 bases: TGCAGCGTTTCAGGGTTTGGGGAGCAGTACTTC. This translates into CSVSGFGEQYF.

This rearrangement joins TRBV7-9 to TRBJ1-4; TRBD1 might be the D (5 bases). Germline loops: CDR1 SEHNR, CDR2 FQNEAQ (reference sequence). The ends were cut back, 1 base at V and 2 bases at J, with 5 bases in the middle. This CDR3 has 14 residues. CDR3 nucleotides: TGTGCCAGCAGCTTAGACAGGACTAATGAAAAACTGTTTTTT. Protein sequence: CASSLDRTNEKLFF.

The chain uses TRBV24-1 and TRBJ2-5; 9 positions match TRBD1. With 7 bases clipped from V and 5 bases from J, the junction kept 4 bases outside the gene matches. CDR1 is KGHDR, CDR2 SFDVKD, per germline. The CDR3 sequence is 13 residues long. CDR3 amino acids: CATRDRGGETQYF. For the CDR3, the DNA is TGTGCCACCAGGGACAGGGGAGGGGAGACCCAGTACTTC.

V gene TRBV2 combines with J gene TRBJ1-5; D might be TRBD1 (5 bases). The CDR3 consists of 13 residues. Looked up from germline, CDR1 is SNHLY and CDR2 is FYNNEI. Trimming removed 1 base from V and 5 bases from J, with 6 bases in between. In DNA form, the CDR3 reads TGTGCCAGCAGTGAAGGGGGGGATCAGCCCCAGCATTTT. It translates to CASSEGGDQPQHF.

J is TRBJ1-2 and V is TRBV6-5; the match to TRBD1 covers 7 bases. Germline assignment: CDR1 MNHEY and CDR2 SVGAGI. The CDR3 is 15 residues long. The ends lost 3 bases at V and 6 bases at J; junction bases unmatched: 10. CDR3 protein: CASSYRGTEWNGYTF. In DNA, the CDR3 is TGTGCCAGCAGTTATCGCGGGACAGAGTGGAATGGCTACACCTTC.

This sequence joins TRBV11-2 and TRBJ2-5, with D perhaps TRBD2 (6 bases). Germline loops: CDR1 SGHAT, CDR2 FQNNGV. This CDR3 has 14 amino acids. V was clipped by 11 bases and J by 4 bases, with 20 bases between them. As DNA, the CDR3 is TGTGCCTCCACAACACGGGGGATCGGAGAGACCCAGTACTTC. This codes for CASTTRGIGETQYF. Combining the CDR3 with reference TRBV11-2 and TRBJ2-5 gives the whole variable domain EAGVAQSPRYKIIEKRQSVAFWCNPISGHATLYWYQQILGQGPKLLIQFQNNGVVDDSQLPKDRFSAERLKGVDSTLKIQPAKLEDSAVYLCASTTRGIGETQYFGPGTRLLVL.

This clone was detected only a few times. The chain employs TRBV20-1 and TRBJ2-7; D is undetermined. CDR1 is DFQATT, CDR2 SNEGSKA, per germline (reference sequence). The CDR3 is made up of 11 amino acids. V lost 1 base and J lost 2, with 3 bases in between. Here the CDR3 DNA reads TGCAGTGCTAGAGCTACCTACGAGCAGTACTTC. This codes for CSARATYEQYF.

V gene TRBV6-5 combines with J gene TRBJ2-5, with 7 bases aligning to TRBD1. CDR1 is MNHEY and CDR2 is SVGAGI in the germline V gene. The CDR3 extends over 13 amino acids. J lost 4 bases, V lost 7 bases, and 6 bases had no gene match. The CDR3 DNA reads TGTGCCAGCACCCCGGGACAGCCAGAGACCCAGTACTTC. Translation gives CASTPGQPETQYF.

This clone was seen a handful of times. Other DNA sequences in the same sample also yield this CDR3. The chain couples TRBV6-1 to TRBJ2-1, with no clear D. V gave up 2 bases and J gave up 1 base, with 9 bases separating them. CDR1 MNHNS and CDR2 SASEGT come from the germline V gene. CDR3 length equals 15 residues. CDR3 amino acids: CASSEPPSSYNEQFF. CDR3 coding DNA: TGTGCCAGCAGTGAACCCCCCTCGTCCTACAATGAGCAGTTCTTC.

The chain combines TRBV15 with TRBJ2-3; possibly TRBD1 for D (6 bases). Germline V gene lookup returns CDR1 LNHNV and CDR2 YYDKDF (reference sequence). V lost 6 bases and J 4 bases, leaving 11 bases between the germline ends. This CDR3 spans 13 amino acids. The CDR3 DNA follows: TGTGCCACCAGTTATACAGGGCCAGATACGCAGTATTTT. Amino acid sequence: CATSYTGPDTQYF.

J is TRBJ2-3 and V is TRBV11-2; 7 nucleotides line up with TRBD2. CDR1 SGHAT and CDR2 FQNNGV come from the germline V gene. The CDR3 is made up of 15 amino acids. The trim removed 1 base at V and 6 bases at J, leaving 7 bases unmatched. The CDR3 DNA reads as TGTGCCAGCAGCTTAGTCCCGGGGGGAAGGGATACGCAGTATTTT. Translated, it gives CASSLVPGGRDTQYF.